This T cell receptor (beta chain) comes out of a study of T-cell reconstitution after alpha-beta-depleted transplantation in children. Findings and limits, study-wide: Reportedly, alpha-beta T cells present about two months post-transplant originated from several hundred expanded clones of graft origin. Several patients had high TCRbeta diversity at day 60; it came from surviving recipient T cells and thymic progenitors.

A note on this clonotype: Its antigen is not known.

Construction of the TCRbeta library involved unique molecular identifiers. TCRdb called the PCR reads again in MiXCR, with one record for every CDR3 protein. The data contain 200,000 to 300,000 distinct CDR3 sequences, under 30% of them seen just once; the ten biggest clones take up roughly 2.6%. The V gene's germline CDR1 is DFQATT and CDR2 SNEGSKA (reference sequence). The length of the CDR3 is 13 residues. The ends lost 3 bases at V and 6 bases at J; junction bases unmatched: 1. The sequencing here drew on PBMCs, taken before TCRalphabeta/CD19-depleted stem cell transplant. The rearrangement uses TRBV20-1 and TRBJ2-2; the match to TRBD2 covers 10 bases. The TCR comes from a girl aged 2-9 years with Fanconi anemia, due to receive a stem cell transplant. This CDR3 reads CSASSGRAGELFF. The DNA of the CDR3 is TGCAGTGCTAGCAGCGGGAGGGCCGGGGAGCTGTTTTTT.